The following is a TCR beta chain sequence with its context. The sample is drawn from a study of T cell changes during pregnancy in multiple sclerosis. This CDR3 is built from 16 residues. The table came from immunoSEQ multiplex PCR; TCRdb's copy has only in-frame clones and leaves some out. Here the sample spans 35,000 to 55,000 clones, roughly 90% being singletons. The sequencing here drew on peripheral blood, taken in the second trimester of pregnancy. The chain combines TRBV12-2 with TRBJ2-2; the table calls TRBD2, which could not be checked here. TRBV12-2 is marked as a pseudogene. The sequence was collected from a female donor in good health, enrolled as a control in a pregnancy study. The CDR3 nucleotides read TGTGCAAGTCGCCCGCTGCGGGAAGTGAACACCGGGGAGCTGTTTTTT. Residues: CASRPLREVNTGELFF.